A single sample gave rise to the 21 T cell receptor beta chains below, sequenced in a study of T cell responses to AZD1222 COVID-19 vaccine. The protocol was immunoSEQ multiplex PCR, while the TCRdb copy is restricted to in-frame clones and leaves out a portion. The sample yields about 100,000 clones, about 86% seen once. This material consisted of peripheral blood, taken on day 0 of AZD1222 vaccination. The receptors stem from an adult in good health.

J is TRBJ2-2 and V is TRBV28; TRBD1 matches at 12 bases. The V gene end was trimmed by 6 bases and the J gene end by 7 bases; junction bases not matched to a gene: 9. CDR1 and CDR2 (germline): MDHEN, SYDVKM. CDR3 length: 16 residues. As DNA, the CDR3 is TGTGCCAGCAGACCCTCGGGACAGGGGGCGGGCGGGGAGCTGTTTTTT. It codes for CASRPSGQGAGGELFF.

This sequence joins TRBV7-6 and TRBJ2-1, with 11 bases identical to TRBD2. Germline V lookup: CDR1 SGHVS, CDR2 FNYEAQ. The V gene end was trimmed by 4 bases and the J gene end by 7 bases; junction bases not matched to a gene: 12. This CDR3 comprises 17 residues. CDR3 amino acids: CASSSLGLTSGKNEQFF. The CDR3 DNA sequence: TGTGCCAGCAGCTCCCTCGGTTTGACTAGCGGGAAGAATGAGCAGTTCTTC.

The CDR3 sequence: CASSLPRPGGLDTQYF. The CDR3 nucleotides read TGTGCCAGCAGTTTGCCCCGTCCAGGGGGACTAGATACGCAGTATTTT. This chain joins TRBV28 and TRBJ2-3; D is perhaps TRBD1 (7 bases). Between the trimmed V and J ends, which lost 3 bases and 5 bases, there was a span of 18 bases. The CDR3 extends over 16 amino acids. From germline, CDR1 is MDHEN and CDR2 SYDVKM.

The genes are TRBV7-2 and TRBJ2-3, with D possibly being TRBD1 (6 bases). Germline CDR1 SGHTA, CDR2 FQGNSA. The CDR3 has 13 amino acids. V lost 5 bases and J lost 3, with 9 bases in between. The CDR3: CASSVRGTDTQYF. The CDR3, as DNA: TGTGCCAGCAGCGTAAGGGGGACAGATACGCAGTATTTT.

The gene calls are TRBV18 and TRBJ1-3; no definite D call. V dropped 1 base and J dropped 0 bases, with 10 bases sitting between them. This CDR3 is 16 amino acids long. Germline loops: CDR1 KGHSH, CDR2 LQKENI. CDR3: CASSPRSEISGNTIYF. CDR3 sequence (DNA): TGTGCCAGCTCACCACGCTCAGAGATCTCTGGAAACACCATATATTTT.

This clone was detected once. CDR3 nucleotide sequence: TGTGCCATCAGTGGAGGCCTGGGGCCCTACGAGCAGTACTTC. Its protein is CAISGGLGPYEQYF. The V call is TRBV10-3, the J call TRBJ2-7; D is possibly TRBD1 (5 bases). The length of the CDR3 is 14 residues. V was clipped by 4 bases and J by 2 bases, with 12 bases between them. Looked up from germline, CDR1 is ENHRY and CDR2 is SYGVKD.

This clone was picked up a small number of times. The chain has TRBV5-8 and TRBJ1-2; possible D gene TRBD1, 5 bases. Deletions cut 3 bases from V and 8 bases from J, with 11 bases between. The CDR3 runs to 12 residues. The V gene's germline CDR1 is SGHTS and CDR2 YDEGEE. CDR3 nucleotides: TGTGCCAGCAGCTCGGCAGGGAAGGGCTACACCTTC. Protein sequence: CASSSAGKGYTF.

The rearrangement uses TRBV19 and TRBJ2-5, with TRBD1 matching 9 bases. Trimming at V came to 8 bases and at J to 4 bases, leaving 5 bases not matched to a gene. Germline lookup yields CDR1 LNHDA and CDR2 SQIVND (reference sequence). The CDR3 is 13 amino acids. The chain's CDR3 is CASLDRGRETQYF. The DNA of the CDR3 is TGTGCCAGTCTGGACAGGGGACGAGAGACCCAGTACTTC.

The chain is built from TRBV30 and TRBJ1-6; D gene uncertain. V dropped 4 bases and J dropped 7 bases, with 17 bases sitting between them. The CDR3 spans 15 residues. Germline CDR1 is GTSNPN and CDR2 is SVGIG (reference sequence). Here the CDR3 reads CAWTLRRTSNSPLHF. CDR3 DNA sequence: TGTGCCTGGACCCTCCGGCGGACCTCGAATTCACCCCTCCACTTT.

The chain uses TRBV2 and TRBJ2-1; 11 bases map to TRBD2. This CDR3 comprises 15 residues. J lost 4 bases, V lost 6 bases, and 5 bases had no gene match. Germline V gene sequence: CDR1 SNHLY, CDR2 FYNNEI. The CDR3 protein is CASSPLAGVYNEQFF. The CDR3 DNA sequence: TGTGCCAGCAGCCCACTAGCGGGAGTATACAATGAGCAGTTCTTC.

This clone has only one observation. The chain employs TRBV24-1 and TRBJ1-2; 9 bases map to TRBD1. With V trimmed by 2 bases and J by 8 bases, 2 bases remained unmatched. Per the germline V gene, CDR1 is KGHDR and CDR2 is SFDVKD. CDR3 length equals 13 residues. In nucleotides, the CDR3 is TGTGCCACCAGTGATTGGGGGACAGGGGGCTACACCTTC. It codes for CATSDWGTGGYTF.

The chain employs TRBV7-8 and TRBJ2-1; a possible D gene is TRBD2 (6 bases). Trimming shortened V by 1 base and J by 12 bases, and 16 bases separated the two germline ends. This CDR3 contains 14 residues. Germline V CDR1 and CDR2: SGHVS, FQNEAQ. CDR3: CASSLGGGTGGQFF. For the CDR3, the DNA is TGTGCCAGCAGCTTAGGTGGGGGGACCGGCGGGCAGTTCTTC.

This clone was seen only a few times. The genes are TRBV21-1 and TRBJ2-7; the DNA was not used to check the table's D call, TRBD1. TRBV21-1 is marked as a pseudogene. The length of the CDR3 is 15 residues. The CDR3 bases are TGTGCCAGCCACCAGATGGGGCAGGCCTTCTACGAGCAGTACTTC. Translation: CASHQMGQAFYEQYF.

The chain uses TRBV4-3 and TRBJ2-5; tentatively, D is TRBD2 (5 bases). V was pared by 5 bases and J by 1 base, with 8 bases between. The CDR3 sequence is 13 residues long. Germline CDR1 is LGHNA and CDR2 is YSLEER. CDR3 DNA sequence: TGCGCCAGCAGCAACGGACTCCAAGAGACCCAGTACTTC. It codes for CASSNGLQETQYF.

V and J are TRBV28 and TRBJ1-6; the D gene is possibly TRBD1 (5 bases). The V gene's germline CDR1 is MDHEN and CDR2 SYDVKM. V lost 6 bases and J lost 7, with 13 bases in between. This CDR3 has 14 residues. This chain's CDR3 is CASRPGLPNSPLHF. The CDR3 bases are TGTGCCAGCAGACCGGGACTGCCAAATTCACCCCTCCACTTT.

J is TRBJ1-1 and V is TRBV5-1; D is ambiguous. V was shortened by 1 base and J by 1 base, with 8 bases between the two germline ends. This CDR3 contains 14 residues. The germline gives CDR1 SGHRS, CDR2 YFSETQ. The CDR3 region has the DNA TGCGCCAGCAGCTTGTCCCGGGCGAACACTGAAGCTTTCTTT. This codes for CASSLSRANTEAFF.

This chain links TRBV28 with TRBJ2-1; D not resolved. Germline V gene lookup returns CDR1 MDHEN and CDR2 SYDVKM. The CDR3 extends over 12 amino acids. The germline V and J ends were trimmed by 3 bases and 6 bases, with 6 bases remaining between them. The CDR3 DNA is TGTGCCAGCAGTTTCCCGGGCAATGAGCAGTTCTTC. It codes for CASSFPGNEQFF.

The rearrangement uses TRBV28 and TRBJ2-7; 10 bases fit TRBD1. CDR3 length: 13 amino acids. The germline CDR1 and CDR2 sequences are MDHEN and SYDVKM. The junction had 5 bases not matched to a gene; V was cut back by 9 bases and J by 3 bases. CDR3 sequence (DNA): TGTGCCAGTCGGACAGGGGGGCACTACGAGCAGTACTTC. Protein sequence: CASRTGGHYEQYF.

The gene calls are TRBV7-3 and TRBJ1-1, with TRBD1 as a possible D gene (5 bases). The V gene lost 5 bases and the J gene lost 3 bases, with 10 bases spanning the gap. The CDR3 consists of 13 residues. The germline V gene encodes CDR1 SGHTA and CDR2 FQGTGA. Here the CDR3 DNA reads TGTGCCAGCAGCCCGGGGACGGACACTGAAGCTTTCTTT. Its translation: CASSPGTDTEAFF.

The chain links TRBV11-2 to TRBJ1-2, with D unresolved. Looked up from germline, CDR1 is SGHAT and CDR2 is FQNNGV. With 5 bases removed from V and 1 base from J, the gap between germline ends came to 14 bases. CDR3 length: 15 residues. CDR3 DNA: TGTGCCAGCAGCCCTAATGAAGGAAGTAACTATGGCTACACCTTC. This gives the protein CASSPNEGSNYGYTF.

V is TRBV5-1 and J is TRBJ1-1; no firm D call. CDR1 SGHRS and CDR2 YFSETQ come from the germline V gene. This CDR3 contains 14 residues. Trimming took 1 base from V and 0 from J, leaving 7 bases between them. CDR3 DNA: TGCGCCAGCAGCTTGACAGAACTGAACACTGAAGCTTTCTTT. Translating it yields CASSLTELNTEAFF.